These T cell receptor beta chains were read from a single sample in a study of blood T cell repertoires in COVID-19. Profiling relied on immunoSEQ multiplex PCR, and the TCRdb table lists in-frame clones only, not all of them. The sample includes 160,000 or so clones, more than 65% of them seen just once. Specimen: PBMCs or T cells enriched from blood (not recorded which). These receptors were obtained from a man aged 60 to 69 who had recovered from COVID-19. The CDR3 runs from the conserved cysteine through the conserved F or W. The order of the fields is CDR3 protein, CDR3 DNA, J gene, D gene, V gene, clone size. The D gene is left open where the match is weak. Rows may omit the clone size; those that give it use once, few, many or a size class.

CATSGRDSSSGNTIYF | TGTGCCACCAGCGGGCGGGACAGCAGCTCTGGAAACACCATATATTTT | TRBJ1-3 | TRBD1 | TRBV15 | once
CASSQTGTMNTEAFF | TGTGCCAGCAGCCAAACAGGGACGATGAACACTGAAGCTTTCTTT | TRBJ1-1 | - | TRBV14 | -
CASSLTGLRISPLHF | TGTGCCAGCAGCTTAACGGGGTTGCGGATTTCACCCCTCCACTTT | TRBJ1-6 | - | TRBV5-6 | -
CASSLRIQPQHF | TGTGCCAGCAGTTTGAGGATACAGCCCCAGCATTTT | TRBJ1-5 | - | TRBV12-3/TRBV12-4 | few
CASSPRRLAGTDTQYF | TGCGCCAGCAGCCCCCGACGGCTAGCGGGCACAGATACGCAGTATTTT | TRBJ2-3 | TRBD2 | TRBV5-1 | -
CASSPPVGQNNEKLFF | TGTGCCAGCTCACCACCGGTGGGACAGAATAATGAAAAACTGTTTTTT | TRBJ1-4 | TRBD1 | TRBV18 | -
CASSPSGGPHYEQYF | TGTGCCAGCAGCCCCAGCGGGGGGCCACACTACGAGCAGTACTTC | TRBJ2-7 | TRBD2 | TRBV11-2 | -
CAEGQRGIGNTEAFF | TGTGCGGAAGGACAGCGGGGAATAGGGAACACTGAAGCTTTCTTT | TRBJ1-1 | - | TRBV30 | -
CASSNTSRGFQPQHF | TGTGCCAGCAGCAATACGAGTCGAGGGTTTCAGCCCCAGCATTTT | TRBJ1-5 | - | TRBV21-1 | -
CASSFFRSNSPLHF | TGTGCCAGCAGTTTCTTCCGGAGTAATTCACCCCTCCACTTT | TRBJ1-6 | - | TRBV27 | -
CATSDFPLEGYTF | TGTGCCACCAGTGATTTTCCCCTGGAGGGCTACACCTTC | TRBJ1-2 | - | TRBV24-1 | -
CASSLGGDRTDTQYF | TGCGCCAGCAGCTTGGGCGGTGACCGCACAGATACGCAGTATTTT | TRBJ2-3 | - | TRBV5-1 | -
CASSVDRGTEAFF | TGTGCCAGCAGCGTCGACAGGGGAACTGAAGCTTTCTTT | TRBJ1-1 | TRBD1 | TRBV11-2 | -
CASGGQGPSNYGYTF | TGTGCCAGCGGGGGACAGGGACCATCTAACTATGGCTACACCTTC | TRBJ1-2 | TRBD1 | TRBV9 | many
CASSQARANTGELFF | TGTGCCAGCAGCCAAGCCAGGGCAAACACCGGGGAGCTGTTTTTT | TRBJ2-2 | - | TRBV3-1/TRBV3-2 | -
CASSPTGSGGSPLHF | TGTGCCAGCAGTCCTACAGGCTCCGGGGGTTCACCCCTCCACTTT | TRBJ1-6 | - | TRBV7-9 | -
CASSPRQDSRYTEAFF | TGCGCCAGCAGCCCACGACAGGACAGTAGGTATACTGAAGCTTTCTTT | TRBJ1-1 | - | TRBV5-1 | -
CASSVQGRGTEAFF | TGTGCCAGTAGTGTACAGGGTCGGGGAACTGAAGCTTTCTTT | TRBJ1-1 | - | TRBV19 | -
CASRWTGDVHEQYF | TGCGCCAGCAGATGGACGGGAGACGTCCACGAGCAGTACTTC | TRBJ2-7 | - | TRBV5-1 | -
CASSPTGRKDNEQFF | TGTGCCAGCAGCCCCACAGGAAGAAAAGACAATGAGCAGTTCTTC | TRBJ2-1 | - | TRBV7-2 | -
CASSPETGRSGNTIYF | TGTGCCAGCTCACCCGAAACAGGGAGATCTGGAAACACCATATATTTT | TRBJ1-3 | - | TRBV18 | once
CASSPPGGGRTYEQYF | TGTGCCAGCTCACCACCTGGGGGAGGAAGGACCTACGAGCAGTACTTC | TRBJ2-7 | - | TRBV18 | -
CASSQGLGAAGANVLTF | TGTGCCAGCAGCCAAGGGTTAGGGGCTGCTGGGGCCAACGTCCTGACTTTC | TRBJ2-6 | - | TRBV3-1/TRBV3-2 | once
CASSLRSLGTGNYNEQFF | TGCGCCAGCAGCTTGCGGTCCCTCGGGACAGGGAATTACAATGAGCAGTTCTTC | TRBJ2-1 | TRBD1 | TRBV5-1 | -
CASSASGEGYYEQYF | TGTGCCAGCAGTGCCTCTGGGGAGGGCTACTACGAGCAGTACTTC | TRBJ2-7 | TRBD2 | TRBV27 | few
CASSFPYRSGGNYEQYF | TGTGCCAGCAGCTTCCCTTATCGGTCGGGGGGGAACTACGAGCAGTACTTC | TRBJ2-7 | TRBD2 | TRBV11-2 | -
CASSIGLAGNEQFF | TGTGCCAGCAGCATCGGACTAGCGGGCAATGAGCAGTTCTTC | TRBJ2-1 | TRBD2 | TRBV7-9 | -
CASSLIQGRNSYEQYF | TGTGCCAGCAGCTTAATACAGGGAAGGAATTCCTACGAGCAGTACTTC | TRBJ2-7 | - | TRBV11-2 | once
CASSFSGGLEQYF | TGTGCCAGCAGTTTCTCGGGGGGGCTCGAGCAGTACTTC | TRBJ2-7 | TRBD2 | TRBV28 | -
CASSITGGNQPQHF | TGTGCCAGCAGTATTACAGGGGGGAATCAGCCCCAGCATTTT | TRBJ1-5 | TRBD1 | TRBV11-1 | -
CASSPWGTGTSGRGLFF | - | TRBJ2-1 | - | TRBV7-8 | -
CASSPHSDSFLETQYF | TGTGCCAGCAGCCCTCATTCAGACAGTTTCTTAGAGACCCAGTACTTC | TRBJ2-5 | - | TRBV4-2 | -
CASSRQGGGYTF | TGTGCCAGTAGTCGCCAGGGTGGCGGCTACACCTTC | TRBJ1-2 | - | TRBV19 | -
CASSQDLSGGLSHYGYTF | TGCGCCAGCAGCCAAGATTTATCCGGGGGACTATCCCACTATGGCTACACCTTC | TRBJ1-2 | - | TRBV4-1 | -
CASSLQGTSGADTQYF | TGCGCCAGCAGCCTTCAGGGGACTAGCGGGGCAGATACGCAGTATTTT | TRBJ2-3 | TRBD2 | TRBV4-1 | -
CASSGDRVAYEQYF | TGTGCCAGCAGCGGGGACAGGGTTGCGTACGAGCAGTACTTC | TRBJ2-7 | TRBD1 | TRBV5-6 | -
CAYTGVTGELFF | TGTGCCTACACGGGAGTCACCGGGGAGCTGTTTTTT | TRBJ2-2 | - | TRBV30 | -
CASSLGQSSVETQYF | TGCGCCAGCAGCTTGGGGCAGTCTAGCGTCGAGACCCAGTACTTC | TRBJ2-5 | - | TRBV5-1 | -
CASSQVLDQGRETQYF | TGCGCCAGCAGCCAAGTTCTGGACCAGGGGCGAGAGACCCAGTACTTC | TRBJ2-5 | - | TRBV4-1 | -
CASRSDRNYEQYF | TGTGCCAGCAGGTCCGATAGAAACTACGAGCAGTACTTC | TRBJ2-7 | - | TRBV3-1/TRBV3-2 | -
CASSQGLAGVRNEQFF | TGTGCCAGCAGCCAGGGGCTAGCGGGAGTTCGCAATGAGCAGTTCTTC | TRBJ2-1 | TRBD2 | TRBV14 | few
CASSQGFRGNTEAFF | TGTGCCAGCAGCCAAGGGTTCCGGGGGAACACTGAAGCTTTCTTT | TRBJ1-1 | - | TRBV3-1/TRBV3-2 | few
CASSRTGGNSPLHF | TGTGCCAGCAGCCGTACAGGGGGGAATTCACCCCTCCACTTT | TRBJ1-6 | TRBD1 | TRBV6-5 | -
CASRSGFSGANVLTF | TGTGCCAGTAGATCAGGGTTTTCTGGGGCCAACGTCCTGACTTTC | TRBJ2-6 | - | TRBV19 | -
CASSAGGRDKNIQYF | TGTGCCAGCAGCGCCGGGGGAAGGGACAAAAACATTCAGTACTTC | TRBJ2-4 | - | TRBV9 | -
CASSLSMGQFNTGELFF | TGCGCCAGCAGCTTGAGTATGGGACAGTTTAACACCGGGGAGCTGTTTTTT | TRBJ2-2 | TRBD1 | TRBV5-1 | -
CAIRGEANEKLFF | TGTGCCATCAGGGGTGAGGCGAATGAAAAACTGTTTTTT | TRBJ1-4 | - | TRBV10-3 | -
CATSTRKTGYNSPLHF | TGTGCCACCAGCACCAGAAAGACGGGCTATAATTCACCCCTCCACTTT | TRBJ1-6 | - | TRBV15 | -
CASSYGQGQNSPLHF | TGTGCCAGCAGCTACGGACAGGGCCAAAATTCACCCCTCCACTTT | TRBJ1-6 | TRBD1 | TRBV3-1/TRBV3-2 | -
CASSLVAGVETQYF | TGCGCCAGCAGCCTGGTGGCGGGAGTTGAGACCCAGTACTTC | TRBJ2-5 | TRBD2 | TRBV4-1 | -
CASEGSGNSPLHF | TGTGCCTCGGAAGGGAGTGGTAATTCACCCCTCCACTTT | TRBJ1-6 | - | TRBV30 | -
CASSSTRGETQYF | TGTGCCAGCAGCTCGACGAGAGGGGAGACCCAGTACTTC | TRBJ2-5 | - | TRBV7-6 | -
CASSFGAGVSYEQYF | TGCGCCAGCAGCTTTGGGGCGGGAGTCTCCTACGAGCAGTACTTC | TRBJ2-7 | TRBD2 | TRBV5-1 | -